The present T cell receptor beta chain was sequenced within a study of blood T cell repertoires in COVID-19. In the source study's methods: Estimation of nucleated cell counts was performed using reference gene primer amplification. Produced via immunoSEQ multiplex PCR; TCRdb's table is partial and in-frame only. V and J calls and clone size follow that table, whereas D and trimming were derived from the DNA. The sample holds approximately 400,000 clones, about 90% seen once. The sample was PBMCs or T cells enriched from blood (not recorded which). The TCR was taken from a man aged 25-40 years who had recovered from COVID-19.

CDR3 DNA: TGTGCCAGCAGCTTAGATCGAGGAGGTAGGAGGTATCCGTTTTCTGAAGCTTTCTTT. It translates to CASSLDRGGRRYPFSEAFF. The chain recombines TRBV7-2 with TRBJ1-1; no definite D call. CDR1 is SGHTA, CDR2 FQGNSA, per germline. V was cut by 1 base and J by 6 bases, with 27 bases left in between. The CDR3 is 19 amino acids.